This TCR beta chain is drawn from a study of CD8+ T cells in alopecia areata. The CDR3 contains 15 residues. Germline CDR1 SGHAT, CDR2 FQNNGV. V gave up 1 base and J gave up 3 bases, with 12 bases separating them. Isolated RNA was reverse transcribed into cDNA used as the sequencing template. TCRdb's copy holds only in-frame clones and misses some; the assay was immunoSEQ multiplex PCR. The table has 90,000 to 150,000 clones, about 50% seen once. The treatment here: oral pan-JAK inhibitor, 5-10 mg twice daily. The source material was CD4+ T cells sorted from blood, sampled at week 4, from a patient treated with tofacitinib. The chain uses TRBV11-2 and TRBJ1-1; D might be TRBD1 (5 bases). This receptor was identified in a human donor with alopecia areata. This CDR3 reads CASSLGWGRDTEAFF. The DNA of the CDR3 is TGTGCCAGCAGCTTAGGATGGGGCCGGGACACTGAAGCTTTCTTT.